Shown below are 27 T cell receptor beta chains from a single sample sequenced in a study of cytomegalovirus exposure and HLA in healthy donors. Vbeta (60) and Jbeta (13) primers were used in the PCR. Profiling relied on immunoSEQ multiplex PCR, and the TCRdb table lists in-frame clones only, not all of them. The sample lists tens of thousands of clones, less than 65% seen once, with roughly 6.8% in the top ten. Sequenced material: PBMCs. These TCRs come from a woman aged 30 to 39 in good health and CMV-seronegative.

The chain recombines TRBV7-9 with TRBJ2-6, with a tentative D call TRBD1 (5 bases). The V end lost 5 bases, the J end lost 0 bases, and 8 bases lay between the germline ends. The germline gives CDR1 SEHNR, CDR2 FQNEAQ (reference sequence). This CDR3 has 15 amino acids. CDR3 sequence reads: CASSRQGSGANVLTF. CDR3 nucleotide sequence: TGTGCCAGCAGCCGGCAGGGCTCTGGGGCCAACGTCCTGACTTTC.

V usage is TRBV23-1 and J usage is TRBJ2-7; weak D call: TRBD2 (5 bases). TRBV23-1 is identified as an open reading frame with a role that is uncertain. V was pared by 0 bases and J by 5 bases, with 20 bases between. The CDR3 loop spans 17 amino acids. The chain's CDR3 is CASSQSLLEVPPNEQYF. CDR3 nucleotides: TGCGCCAGCAGTCAATCTCTACTAGAAGTGCCTCCTAACGAGCAGTACTTC.

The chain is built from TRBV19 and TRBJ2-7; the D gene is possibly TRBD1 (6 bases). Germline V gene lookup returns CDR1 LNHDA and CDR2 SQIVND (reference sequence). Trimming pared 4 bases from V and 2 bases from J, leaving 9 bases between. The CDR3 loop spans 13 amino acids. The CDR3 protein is CASSKRGTYEQYF. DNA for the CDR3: TGTGCCAGTAGTAAGAGGGGGACCTACGAGCAGTACTTC.

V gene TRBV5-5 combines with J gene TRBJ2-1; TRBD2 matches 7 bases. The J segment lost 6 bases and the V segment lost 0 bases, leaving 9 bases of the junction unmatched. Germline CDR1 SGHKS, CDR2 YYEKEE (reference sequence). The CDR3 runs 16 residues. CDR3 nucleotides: TGTGCCAGCAGCTTGGTACCTAGCGGCAAGATCAATGAGCAGTTCTTC. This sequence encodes CASSLVPSGKINEQFF.

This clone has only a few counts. DNA of the CDR3: TGTGCCAGCAGTGAGTCCGGGAGAGGCTACACCTTC. It is translated as CASSESGRGYTF. The chain links TRBV6-1 to TRBJ1-2; D is unclear. The germline gives CDR1 MNHNS, CDR2 SASEGT. V was trimmed by 3 bases and J by 8 bases, leaving 10 bases between them. The CDR3 has 12 amino acids.

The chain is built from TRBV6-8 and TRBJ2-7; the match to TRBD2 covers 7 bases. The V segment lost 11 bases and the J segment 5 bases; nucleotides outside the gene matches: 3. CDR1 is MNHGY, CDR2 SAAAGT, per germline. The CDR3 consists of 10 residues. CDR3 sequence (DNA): TGTGCCGGGGGGGGTCACGAGCAGTACTTC. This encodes CAGGGHEQYF.

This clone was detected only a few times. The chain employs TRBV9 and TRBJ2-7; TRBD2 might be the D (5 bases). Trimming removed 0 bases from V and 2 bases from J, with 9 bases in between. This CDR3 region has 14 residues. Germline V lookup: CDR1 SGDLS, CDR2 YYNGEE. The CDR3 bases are TGTGCCAGCAGCGTAGGAGGGATTGCCTACGAGCAGTACTTC. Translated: CASSVGGIAYEQYF. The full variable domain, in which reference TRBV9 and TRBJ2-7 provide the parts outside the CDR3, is DSGVTQTPKHLITATGQRVTLRCSPRSGDLSVYWYQQSLDQGLQFLIQYYNGEERAKGNILERFSAQQFPDLHSELNLSSLELGDSALYFCASSVGGIAYEQYFGPGTRLTVT.

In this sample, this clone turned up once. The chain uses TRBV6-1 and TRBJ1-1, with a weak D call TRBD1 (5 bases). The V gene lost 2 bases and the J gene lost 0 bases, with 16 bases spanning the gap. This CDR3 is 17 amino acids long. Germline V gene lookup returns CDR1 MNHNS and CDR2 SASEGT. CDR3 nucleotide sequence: TGTGCCAGCAGTGAATTCGGGGGAAGGGGTGTGAACACTGAAGCTTTCTTT. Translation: CASSEFGGRGVNTEAFF.

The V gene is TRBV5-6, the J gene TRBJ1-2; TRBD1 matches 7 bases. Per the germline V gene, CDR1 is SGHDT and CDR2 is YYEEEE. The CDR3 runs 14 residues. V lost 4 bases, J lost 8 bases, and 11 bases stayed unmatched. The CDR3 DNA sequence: TGTGCCAGCAGCCGCCGGGGACAGAGCGGCGGCTACACCTTC. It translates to CASSRRGQSGGYTF.

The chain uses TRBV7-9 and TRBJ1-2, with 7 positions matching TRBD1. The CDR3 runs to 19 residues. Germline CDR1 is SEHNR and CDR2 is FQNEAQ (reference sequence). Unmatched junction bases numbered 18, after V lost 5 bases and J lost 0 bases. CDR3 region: CASSPGGTPQGSPNYGYTF. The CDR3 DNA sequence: TGTGCCAGCAGCCCCGGCGGGACGCCACAGGGGAGCCCTAACTATGGCTACACCTTC.

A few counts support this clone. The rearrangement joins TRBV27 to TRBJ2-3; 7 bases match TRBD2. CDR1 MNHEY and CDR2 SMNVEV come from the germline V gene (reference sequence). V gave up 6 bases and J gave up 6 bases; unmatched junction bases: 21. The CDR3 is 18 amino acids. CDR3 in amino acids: CASRTFPREAGLPDTQYF. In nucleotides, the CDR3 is TGTGCCAGCAGAACGTTTCCCCGGGAAGCGGGGCTCCCCGATACGCAGTATTTT.

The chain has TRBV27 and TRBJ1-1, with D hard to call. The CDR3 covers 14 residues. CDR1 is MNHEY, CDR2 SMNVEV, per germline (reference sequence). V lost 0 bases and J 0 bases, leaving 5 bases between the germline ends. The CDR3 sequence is CASSLSAVNTEAFF. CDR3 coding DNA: TGTGCCAGCAGTTTATCCGCGGTGAACACTGAAGCTTTCTTT.

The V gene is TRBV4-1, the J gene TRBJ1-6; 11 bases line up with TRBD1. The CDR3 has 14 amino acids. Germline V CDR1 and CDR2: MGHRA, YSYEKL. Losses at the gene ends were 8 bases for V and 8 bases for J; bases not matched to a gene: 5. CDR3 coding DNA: TGCGCCAGCGGTTTGGGACAGGGGGATTCACCCCTCCACTTT. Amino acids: CASGLGQGDSPLHF.

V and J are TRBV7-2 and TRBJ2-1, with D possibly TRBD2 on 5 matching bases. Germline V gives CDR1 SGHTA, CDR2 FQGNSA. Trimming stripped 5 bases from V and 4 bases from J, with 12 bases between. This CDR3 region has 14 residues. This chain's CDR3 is CASSPHTGYNEQFF. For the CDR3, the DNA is TGTGCCAGCAGCCCACATACGGGATACAATGAGCAGTTCTTC. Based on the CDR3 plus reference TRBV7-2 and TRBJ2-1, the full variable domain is GAGVSQSPSNKVTEKGKDVELRCDPISGHTALYWYRQSLGQGLEFLIYFQGNSAPDKSGLPSDRFSAERTGGSVSTLTIQRTQQEDSAVYLCASSPHTGYNEQFFGPGTRLTVL.

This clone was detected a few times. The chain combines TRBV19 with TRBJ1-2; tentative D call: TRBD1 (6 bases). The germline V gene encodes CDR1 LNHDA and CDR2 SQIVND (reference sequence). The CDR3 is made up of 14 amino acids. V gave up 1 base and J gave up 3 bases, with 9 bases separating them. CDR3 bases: TGTGCCAGTAGTATAGGGGGGGGCGACTATGGCTACACCTTC. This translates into CASSIGGGDYGYTF.

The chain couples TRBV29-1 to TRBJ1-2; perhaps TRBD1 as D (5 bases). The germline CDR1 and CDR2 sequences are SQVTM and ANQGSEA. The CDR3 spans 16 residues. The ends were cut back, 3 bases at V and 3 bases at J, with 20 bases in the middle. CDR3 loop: CSVDASQGLVHYGYTF. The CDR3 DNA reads TGCAGCGTTGATGCAAGCCAGGGTCTGGTCCACTATGGCTACACCTTC.

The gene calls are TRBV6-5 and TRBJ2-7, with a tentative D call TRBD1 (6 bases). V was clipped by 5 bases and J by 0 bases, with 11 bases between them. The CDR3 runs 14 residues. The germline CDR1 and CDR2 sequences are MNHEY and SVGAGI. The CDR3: CASSLQGISYEQYF. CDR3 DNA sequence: TGTGCCAGCAGTCTTCAGGGGATCTCCTACGAGCAGTACTTC.

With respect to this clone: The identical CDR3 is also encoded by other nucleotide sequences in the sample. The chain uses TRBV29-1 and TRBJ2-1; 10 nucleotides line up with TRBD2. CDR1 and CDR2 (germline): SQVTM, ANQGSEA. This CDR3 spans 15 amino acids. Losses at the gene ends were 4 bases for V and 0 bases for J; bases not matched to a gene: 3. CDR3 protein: CSVGLAGGSYNEQFF. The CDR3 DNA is TGCAGCGTTGGACTAGCGGGTGGCTCCTACAATGAGCAGTTCTTC.

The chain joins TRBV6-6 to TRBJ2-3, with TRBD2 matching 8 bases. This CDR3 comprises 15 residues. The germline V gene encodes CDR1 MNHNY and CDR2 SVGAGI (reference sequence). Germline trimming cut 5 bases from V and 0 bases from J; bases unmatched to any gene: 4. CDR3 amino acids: CASSRGGASTDTQYF. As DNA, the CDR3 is TGTGCCAGCAGTCGGGGGGGGGCGAGCACAGATACGCAGTATTTT.

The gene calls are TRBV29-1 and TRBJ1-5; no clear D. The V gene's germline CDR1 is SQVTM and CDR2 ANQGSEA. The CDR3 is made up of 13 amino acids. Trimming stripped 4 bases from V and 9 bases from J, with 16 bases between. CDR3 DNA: TGCAGCGTTGTTTGGAGGGTGGGTGGGCCCCAGCATTTT. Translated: CSVVWRVGGPQHF.

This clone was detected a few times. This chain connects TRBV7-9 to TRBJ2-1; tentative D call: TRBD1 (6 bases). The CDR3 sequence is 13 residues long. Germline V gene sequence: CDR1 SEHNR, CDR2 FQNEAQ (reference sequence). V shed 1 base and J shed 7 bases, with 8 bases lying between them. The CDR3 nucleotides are TGTGCCAGCAGCTTAGTAGGGGGAAATGAGCAGTTCTTC. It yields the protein CASSLVGGNEQFF.

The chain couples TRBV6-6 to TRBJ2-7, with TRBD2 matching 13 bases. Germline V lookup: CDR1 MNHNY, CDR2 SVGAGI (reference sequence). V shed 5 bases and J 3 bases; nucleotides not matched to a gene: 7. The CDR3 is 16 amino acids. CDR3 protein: CASSHTGTSGDYEQYF. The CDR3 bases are TGTGCCAGCAGTCACACCGGGACTAGCGGGGACTACGAGCAGTACTTC.

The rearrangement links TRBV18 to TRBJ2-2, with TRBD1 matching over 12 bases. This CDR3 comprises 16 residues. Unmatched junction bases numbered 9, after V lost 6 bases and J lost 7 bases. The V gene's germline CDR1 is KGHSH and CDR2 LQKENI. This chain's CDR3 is CASSQPGTGGIGELFF. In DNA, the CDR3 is TGTGCCAGCTCCCAACCCGGGACAGGGGGCATCGGGGAGCTGTTTTTT.

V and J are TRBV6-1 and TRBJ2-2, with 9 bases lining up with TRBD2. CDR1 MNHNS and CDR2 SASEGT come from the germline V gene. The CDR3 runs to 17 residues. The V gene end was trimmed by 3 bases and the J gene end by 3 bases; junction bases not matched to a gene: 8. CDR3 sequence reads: CASSEVAGGPDTGELFF. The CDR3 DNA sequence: TGTGCCAGCAGTGAGGTGGCGGGGGGGCCTGACACCGGGGAGCTGTTTTTT.

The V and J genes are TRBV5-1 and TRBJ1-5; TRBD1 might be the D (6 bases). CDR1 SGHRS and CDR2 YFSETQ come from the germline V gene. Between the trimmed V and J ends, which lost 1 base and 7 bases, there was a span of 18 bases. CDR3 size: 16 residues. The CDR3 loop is CASSLRVTGSGQPQHF. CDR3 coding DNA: TGCGCCAGCAGCTTGAGGGTAACAGGGAGTGGGCAGCCCCAGCATTTT.

CDR3 DNA sequence: TGTGCCAGTAGAGGCGGTACTATTAACTATGGCTACACCTTC. Amino acid sequence: CASRGGTINYGYTF. The chain recombines TRBV19 with TRBJ1-2; D gene ambiguous. The CDR3 runs to 14 residues. Deletions cut 6 bases from V and 1 base from J, with 12 bases between. Germline CDR1 is LNHDA and CDR2 is SQIVND (reference sequence).

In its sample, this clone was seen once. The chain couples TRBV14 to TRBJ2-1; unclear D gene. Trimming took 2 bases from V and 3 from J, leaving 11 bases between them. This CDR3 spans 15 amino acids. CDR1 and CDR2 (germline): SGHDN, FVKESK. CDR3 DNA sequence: TGTGCCAGCAGCCAATTCGGGTACGACTACAATGAGCAGTTCTTC. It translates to CASSQFGYDYNEQFF.